This entry lists 25 T cell receptor beta chains sequenced from one sample in a study of PD-1 blockade in classical Hodgkin lymphoma. Produced via immunoSEQ multiplex PCR; TCRdb's table is partial and in-frame only. The data contain about 38,000 clones, around four fifths of them singletons. Time point defined: cycle 4 day 1 (C4D1), after more than five weeks of nivolumab. The patients all showed relapse after autologous stem cell transplantation, while their brentuximab vedotin exposure varied. The specimen comprised peripheral blood mononuclear cells (PBMCs), sampled before the fourth cycle of nivolumab. The receptors shown here come from a human donor with classical Hodgkin lymphoma.

This clone has more than one count but fewer than ten. The gene calls are TRBV29-1 and TRBJ1-1; no clear D. Germline-derived CDR1 and CDR2 are SQVTM and ANQGSEA. The CDR3 extends over 13 amino acids. Trimming cost V 4 bases and J 3 bases, with 12 bases left between them. Here the CDR3 reads CSVVRNQDTEAFF. DNA of the CDR3: TGCAGCGTTGTCCGAAATCAAGACACTGAAGCTTTCTTT.

The chain employs TRBV4-2 and TRBJ1-5; 10 bases are shared with TRBD1. This CDR3 has 15 amino acids. Germline V gene data show CDR1 as LGHNA and CDR2 as YNFKEQ. Trimming removed 3 bases from V and 4 bases from J; junction bases left unmatched: 3. CDR3 sequence reads: CASSQTGGKNQPQHF. CDR3 in DNA: TGTGCCAGCAGCCAGACAGGGGGCAAGAATCAGCCCCAGCATTTT.

The chain recombines TRBV28 with TRBJ1-1, with a tentative D call TRBD1 (6 bases). The CDR3 is 15 amino acids. Per germline, CDR1 MDHEN and CDR2 SYDVKM. Trimming removed 7 bases at V and 5 bases at J, with 20 bases between. CDR3 nucleotides: TGTGCCAGCACCCTGGGGGGCAGGGTTGGGACTGAAGCTTTCTTT. Translating gives CASTLGGRVGTEAFF.

The chain carries TRBV5-8 and TRBJ1-4, with D tentatively TRBD1 (6 bases). The CDR3 has 17 amino acids. Trimming pared 4 bases from V and 6 bases from J, leaving 22 bases between. CDR1 is SGHTS, CDR2 YDEGEE, per germline. CDR3 residues: CASSQLGTLGADEKLFF. The CDR3, as DNA: TGTGCCAGCAGCCAACTAGGGACGCTGGGGGCTGATGAAAAACTGTTTTTT. The full variable domain, in which reference TRBV5-8 and TRBJ1-4 provide the parts outside the CDR3, is EAGVTQSPTHLIKTRGQQATLRCSPISGHTSVYWYQQALGLGLQFLLWYDEGEERNRGNFPPRFSGRQFPNYSSELNVNALELEDSALYLCASSQLGTLGADEKLFFGSGTQLSVL.

CDR3 DNA: TGCGCCAGCAGCTTGGAGGTGGGTAGCAATCAGCCCCAGCATTTT. This translates into CASSLEVGSNQPQHF. This sequence joins TRBV5-1 and TRBJ1-5; D gene unclear. The V gene lost 0 bases and the J gene lost 0 bases, with 7 bases spanning the gap. Germline V lookup: CDR1 SGHRS, CDR2 YFSETQ. The CDR3 loop spans 15 amino acids.

This chain joins TRBV7-6 and TRBJ2-7; 8 nucleotides line up with TRBD1. The CDR3 is made up of 15 amino acids. J lost 3 bases, V lost 6 bases, and 10 bases had no gene match. Germline loops: CDR1 SGHVS, CDR2 FNYEAQ. The CDR3 loop reads CASSFGPGQGYEQYF. The CDR3 DNA reads as TGTGCCAGCAGTTTCGGGCCCGGACAGGGCTACGAGCAGTACTTC.

This chain uses TRBV2 with TRBJ2-6; D remains unclear. This CDR3 is 18 amino acids long. The germline V gene encodes CDR1 SNHLY and CDR2 FYNNEI. V lost 5 bases, J lost 5 bases, and 22 bases lay in between. DNA of the CDR3: TGTGCCAGCAGTTACTGTTTTTCGATACAAAGTCGGGCCAACGTCCTGACTTTC. The encoded protein is CASSYCFSIQSRANVLTF.

The chain links TRBV4-3 to TRBJ2-1; D gene unclear. The CDR3 has 13 residues. V was clipped by 3 bases and J by 8 bases, with 11 bases between them. CDR1 is LGHNA, CDR2 YSLEER, per germline. This CDR3 reads CASSHGNLDEQFF. CDR3 in DNA: TGCGCCAGCAGCCATGGCAACTTGGATGAGCAGTTCTTC.

In its sample, this clone was seen a few times. This chain connects TRBV15 to TRBJ1-1; D possibly corresponds to TRBD1 (5 bases). The CDR3 extends over 14 amino acids. V was pared by 3 bases and J by 1 base, with 9 bases between. Per the germline V gene, CDR1 is LNHNV and CDR2 is YYDKDF (reference sequence). The chain's CDR3 is CATSRGPTNTEAFF. For the CDR3, the DNA is TGTGCCACCAGCAGGGGACCGACGAACACTGAAGCTTTCTTT.

The chain carries TRBV6-1 and TRBJ1-5, with D tentatively TRBD1 (5 bases). Per the germline V gene, CDR1 is MNHNS and CDR2 is SASEGT. The length of the CDR3 is 14 residues. Trimming took off 4 bases at V and 2 bases at J, with 9 bases between the two ends. CDR3 region: CASSATRGNQPQHF. The CDR3 DNA reads as TGTGCCAGCAGTGCGACCAGGGGCAATCAGCCCCAGCATTTT.

The rearrangement links TRBV11-2 to TRBJ2-5, with 7 bases lining up with TRBD2. The V gene's germline CDR1 is SGHAT and CDR2 FQNNGV. V shed 0 bases and J 3 bases; nucleotides not matched to a gene: 10. CDR3 size: 17 residues. In nucleotides, the CDR3 is TGTGCCAGCAGCTTAGATTGGGAGGGGACGCAGGAAGAGACCCAGTACTTC. It specifies CASSLDWEGTQEETQYF. The variable domain in full, completed from reference TRBV11-2 and TRBJ2-5, reads EAGVAQSPRYKIIEKRQSVAFWCNPISGHATLYWYQQILGQGPKLLIQFQNNGVVDDSQLPKDRFSAERLKGVDSTLKIQPAKLEDSAVYLCASSLDWEGTQEETQYFGPGTRLLVL.

The chain has TRBV7-9 and TRBJ1-6; 7 nucleotides line up with TRBD1. V shed 5 bases and J 12 bases; nucleotides not matched to a gene: 10. CDR1 and CDR2 from the germline V gene are SEHNR and FQNEAQ (reference sequence). There are 14 residues in the CDR3. The CDR3 nucleotides read TGTGCCAGCAGCGAAACAGGGGTCGGGGGACCCCTCCACTTT. This encodes CASSETGVGGPLHF.

The chain links TRBV10-2 to TRBJ2-5; 7 bases align to TRBD2. Germline-derived CDR1 and CDR2 are WSHSY and SAAADI. The V and J ends lost 3 bases and 5 bases, in that order; junction bases with no gene match: 9. The CDR3 extends over 15 amino acids. The CDR3 protein is CASSDWEGLRETQYF. CDR3 sequence (DNA): TGCGCCAGCAGTGATTGGGAGGGCCTTAGGGAGACCCAGTACTTC.

In this sample, this clone turned up once. The chain links TRBV30 to TRBJ1-5, with 11 positions matching TRBD1. CDR1 and CDR2 (germline): GTSNPN, SVGIG (reference sequence). V trimming: 4 bases; J trimming: 6 bases; junction bases outside the gene matches: 5. The CDR3 sequence is 14 residues long. The CDR3 bases are TGTGCCTGGAACCCCGGGACAGGGGGTCAGCCCCAGCATTTT. As protein: CAWNPGTGGQPQHF.

The chain carries TRBV13 and TRBJ1-2; D is perhaps TRBD1 (5 bases). V was trimmed by 2 bases and J by 1 base, leaving 20 bases between them. CDR3 length: 18 residues. Germline V lookup: CDR1 PRHDT, CDR2 FYEKMQ (reference sequence). CDR3 in DNA: TGTGCCAGCAGCTTACGGGAAGGCACAGGAGAAAATAACTATGGCTACACCTTC. This translates into CASSLREGTGENNYGYTF. The full variable domain, completed using reference TRBV13 and TRBJ1-2, is AAGVIQSPRHLIKEKRETATLKCYPIPRHDTVYWYQQGPGQDPQFLISFYEKMQSDKGSIPDRFSAQQFSDYHSELNMSSLELGDSALYFCASSLREGTGENNYGYTFGSGTRLTVV.

The rearrangement links TRBV6-5 to TRBJ2-1, with TRBD1 identical over 7 bases. CDR3 size: 13 residues. CDR1 is MNHEY and CDR2 is SVGAGI in the germline V gene. Trimming cost V 6 bases and J 10 bases; bases outside gene matches: 9. The CDR3 is CASSLQGPREQFF. The CDR3 region has the DNA TGTGCCAGCAGCCTACAGGGGCCTAGGGAGCAGTTCTTC.

The V gene is TRBV2, the J gene TRBJ2-1; 11 bases match TRBD2. Trimming took 5 bases from V and 4 from J; bases not matched to a gene: 4. CDR3 length: 15 amino acids. Looked up from germline, CDR1 is SNHLY and CDR2 is FYNNEI. The CDR3 protein is CASSLLAGAYNEQFF. Written as DNA, the CDR3 is TGTGCCAGCAGTTTACTAGCGGGGGCTTACAATGAGCAGTTCTTC.

The J gene is TRBJ2-7, the V gene TRBV4-3; D gene uncertain. V lost 4 bases and J 2 bases, leaving 12 bases between the germline ends. This CDR3 comprises 14 residues. In germline, CDR1 is LGHNA, CDR2 YSLEER. The CDR3 is CASSREVGAYEQYF. The CDR3 region has the DNA TGCGCCAGCAGCCGTGAAGTAGGAGCCTACGAGCAGTACTTC.

The chain is built from TRBV7-2 and TRBJ2-7; D is unresolved. This CDR3 has 14 amino acids. Germline assignment: CDR1 SGHTA and CDR2 FQGNSA. Trimming stripped 0 bases from V and 0 bases from J, with 6 bases between. CDR3 protein: CASSLAGSSYEQYF. DNA for the CDR3: TGTGCCAGCAGCTTAGCGGGTAGCTCCTACGAGCAGTACTTC.

The chain employs TRBV18 and TRBJ1-1; 7 nucleotides align to TRBD1. The CDR3 consists of 14 residues. J was trimmed by 2 bases and V by 2 bases; bases with no gene match: 2. The V gene's germline CDR1 is KGHSH and CDR2 LQKENI. The CDR3 loop is CASSPRTGNTEAFF. Written as DNA, the CDR3 is TGTGCCAGCTCACCAAGGACAGGTAACACTGAAGCTTTCTTT.

CDR3 amino acids: CASSPRAGITSGANVLTF. DNA for the CDR3: TGCGCCAGCAGCCCTCGGGCAGGGATCACCTCTGGGGCCAACGTCCTGACTTTC. V and J are TRBV4-3 and TRBJ2-6; the D gene is possibly TRBD1 (5 bases). V was cut by 4 bases and J by 0 bases, with 16 bases left in between. The germline V gene encodes CDR1 LGHNA and CDR2 YSLEER. This CDR3 has 18 residues.

The V and J genes are TRBV6-5 and TRBJ1-6; D is undetermined. V lost 2 bases to trimming and J lost 8 bases, with 16 bases between them. CDR3 length: 16 amino acids. Germline CDR1 and CDR2: MNHEY and SVGAGI. In DNA form, the CDR3 reads TGTGCCAGCAGTTACCGAGGGATTAGAACGGATTCACCCCTCCACTTT. Residues: CASSYRGIRTDSPLHF.

The V and J genes are TRBV30 and TRBJ1-5; 8 bases are shared with TRBD1. CDR3 length: 15 amino acids. CDR1 and CDR2 from the germline V gene are GTSNPN and SVGIG (reference sequence). The trim removed 3 bases at V and 4 bases at J, leaving 8 bases unmatched. The CDR3 region has the DNA TGTGCCTGGAGGGGAACAGGGGGGACAAATCAGCCCCAGCATTTT. Translated, it gives CAWRGTGGTNQPQHF.

V is TRBV7-2 and J is TRBJ2-1; D is perhaps TRBD1 (5 bases). The CDR3 has 15 amino acids. Germline-derived CDR1 and CDR2 are SGHTA and FQGNSA. The germline V and J ends were trimmed by 2 bases and 4 bases, with 12 bases remaining between them. CDR3: CASSLRGNSYNEQFF. Written as DNA, the CDR3 is TGTGCCAGCAGCTTAAGGGGAAATAGTTACAATGAGCAGTTCTTC. Filled out from reference TRBV7-2 and TRBJ2-1, the complete variable domain reads GAGVSQSPSNKVTEKGKDVELRCDPISGHTALYWYRQSLGQGLEFLIYFQGNSAPDKSGLPSDRFSAERTGGSVSTLTIQRTQQEDSAVYLCASSLRGNSYNEQFFGPGTRLTVL.

The V and J genes are TRBV27 and TRBJ1-3, with D tentatively TRBD1 (5 bases). This CDR3 is 15 amino acids long. Germline V gene lookup returns CDR1 MNHEY and CDR2 SMNVEV (reference sequence). V dropped 5 bases and J dropped 4 bases, with 15 bases sitting between them. In nucleotides, the CDR3 is TGTGCCAGCAGTCGGCGGGCAGGGACGGGAAACACCATATATTTT. This gives the protein CASSRRAGTGNTIYF.